These 18 T cell receptor beta chains share one sample of origin, sequenced in a study of blood T cell repertoires in COVID-19. Repertoires were generated with immunoSEQ multiplex PCR, while TCRdb's copy carries only in-frame clones and drops some. The sample records 320,000 or so clones, approximately 88% being singletons. Sequenced: PBMCs or T cells enriched from blood (not recorded which). The receptors were sampled from a man aged 25 to 45 who had recovered from COVID-19.

The rearrangement joins TRBV5-1 to TRBJ1-5; 7 bases are shared with TRBD1. In germline, CDR1 is SGHRS, CDR2 YFSETQ. This CDR3 is 14 amino acids long. V dropped 4 bases and J dropped 7; count of bases not matched to a gene: 8. The CDR3 nucleotides are TGCGCCAGCAGCCCCACGACAGGGCGGCAGCCCCAGCATTTT. The encoded protein is CASSPTTGRQPQHF.

The rearrangement joins TRBV3-1 (or the pseudogene TRBV3-2) to TRBJ1-2, with D possibly being TRBD1 (5 bases). Deletions cut 0 bases from V and 4 bases from J, with 12 bases between. The CDR3 covers 15 residues. Looked up from germline, CDR1 is LGHDT and CDR2 is YNNKEL (reference sequence). Here the CDR3 DNA reads TGTGCCAGCAGCCAAGATGTGGGGCTTTCCTATGGCTACACCTTC. Translated: CASSQDVGLSYGYTF.

The chain joins TRBV19 to TRBJ2-1; TRBD2 matches at 9 bases. V was pared by 3 bases and J by 3 bases, with 6 bases of the junction left unmatched. The length of the CDR3 is 16 residues. Per the germline V gene, CDR1 is LNHDA and CDR2 is SQIVND (reference sequence). CDR3 nucleotides: TGTGCCAGTAGTATGGGTCCAGCGGGGGGCTACAATGAGCAGTTCTTC. Amino acids: CASSMGPAGGYNEQFF.

J is TRBJ2-7 and V is TRBV6-5; D perhaps matches TRBD2 (6 bases). V lost 4 bases and J lost 8, with 9 bases in between. This CDR3 comprises 11 residues. CDR1 is MNHEY, CDR2 SVGAGI, per germline. CDR3 sequence: CASSSRGQQYF. CDR3 nucleotide sequence: TGTGCCAGCAGTTCGCGGGGTCAGCAGTACTTC.

The chain joins TRBV6-5 to TRBJ2-3; 7 positions agree with TRBD2. Germline CDR1 MNHEY, CDR2 SVGAGI. The junction had 13 bases not matched to a gene; V was cut back by 8 bases and J by 5 bases. CDR3 length: 15 residues. CDR3: CASSLGGGSVDTQYF. CDR3 nucleotide sequence: TGTGCCAGCTCTCTGGGCGGGGGTTCGGTAGATACGCAGTATTTT.

The gene calls are TRBV19 and TRBJ1-5; 10 bases line up with TRBD1. The germline gives CDR1 LNHDA, CDR2 SQIVND (reference sequence). The CDR3 has 14 amino acids. Unmatched junction bases numbered 1, after V lost 6 bases and J lost 2 bases. CDR3 in amino acids: CASRGTGGNQPQHF. The CDR3 region has the DNA TGTGCCAGTAGAGGGACAGGGGGCAATCAGCCCCAGCATTTT.

The chain is built from TRBV6-4 and TRBJ1-1; 7 bases are shared with TRBD1. CDR3 size: 13 residues. Germline CDR1 reads MRHNA; CDR2 reads SNTAGT. Trimming at V came to 8 bases and at J to 5 bases, leaving 8 bases not matched to a gene. The CDR3 region is CASFRGRDTEAFF. DNA of the CDR3: TGTGCCAGCTTTAGGGGGCGCGATACTGAAGCTTTCTTT.

This clone occurred a few times. This chain joins TRBV9 and TRBJ2-3; 8 nucleotides match TRBD2. CDR3 size: 15 residues. Germline lookup yields CDR1 SGDLS and CDR2 YYNGEE. Losses at the gene ends were 2 bases for V and 0 bases for J; bases not matched to a gene: 2. The CDR3 coding sequence is TGTGCCAGCAGCGTTAGCGGGACGAGCACAGATACGCAGTATTTT. Translated: CASSVSGTSTDTQYF.

This chain links TRBV19 with TRBJ2-2; possible D gene TRBD1, 6 bases. Trimming removed 7 bases at V and 3 bases at J, with 21 bases between. Per germline, CDR1 LNHDA and CDR2 SQIVND (reference sequence). CDR3 size: 17 residues. The CDR3 DNA follows: TGTGCCAGTAAGAAGGACAGTCAGAGTTCATACACCGGGGAGCTGTTTTTT. This codes for CASKKDSQSSYTGELFF.

The rearrangement joins TRBV19 to TRBJ2-1; the D is unclear. CDR1 is LNHDA, CDR2 SQIVND, per germline (reference sequence). This CDR3 spans 13 amino acids. Trimming took 6 bases from V and 4 from J, leaving 10 bases between them. CDR3 in DNA: TGTGCCAGTAGCCCCGATAGTTACAATGAGCAGTTCTTC. This codes for CASSPDSYNEQFF.

The chain carries TRBV15 and TRBJ1-5; D is possibly TRBD1 (6 bases). The germline V and J ends were trimmed by 0 bases and 4 bases, with 13 bases remaining between them. Germline CDR1 is LNHNV and CDR2 is YYDKDF (reference sequence). The CDR3 runs 16 residues. The chain's CDR3 is CATSRDRGGANQPQHF. Written as DNA, the CDR3 is TGTGCCACCAGCAGAGATAGGGGGGGCGCGAATCAGCCCCAGCATTTT.

Written as DNA, the CDR3 is TGTGCCGTCCTAGATTTTACGGGGAGCACCGGCTCTGGAAACACCATATATTTT. Translated, it gives CAVLDFTGSTGSGNTIYF. V is TRBV28 and J is TRBJ1-3; D remains unclear. Germline values: CDR1 MDHEN, CDR2 SYDVKM. This CDR3 comprises 18 residues. The V end was cut by 11 bases, the J end by 0 bases, with 26 bases between.

The chain carries TRBV19 and TRBJ1-4; perhaps TRBD1 as D (5 bases). This CDR3 region has 14 residues. Trimming shortened V by 5 bases and J by 12 bases, and 19 bases separated the two germline ends. Germline V gene lookup returns CDR1 LNHDA and CDR2 SQIVND (reference sequence). The CDR3 reads CASSVGTSNGELFF. The CDR3 nucleotides read TGTGCCAGTAGTGTCGGGACTAGTAATGGTGAACTGTTTTTT.

The V call is TRBV10-3, the J call TRBJ1-4; D unresolved. The V and J ends lost 4 bases and 0 bases respectively, with 9 bases between them. The V gene's germline CDR1 is ENHRY and CDR2 SYGVKD. The CDR3 is 15 residues long. This chain's CDR3 is CAISGGVATNEKLFF. The CDR3 DNA sequence: TGTGCCATCAGTGGGGGAGTTGCAACTAATGAAAAACTGTTTTTT.

The chain combines TRBV13 with TRBJ1-1; D remains ambiguous. V dropped 3 bases and J dropped 0 bases, with 11 bases sitting between them. Germline loops: CDR1 PRHDT, CDR2 FYEKMQ (reference sequence). This CDR3 spans 15 amino acids. The CDR3 DNA reads as TGTGCCAGCAGCTTTTTCTTAAACATGAACACTGAAGCTTTCTTT. This encodes CASSFFLNMNTEAFF.

The rearrangement links TRBV19 to TRBJ1-2; 9 bases are shared with TRBD1. Germline CDR1 is LNHDA and CDR2 is SQIVND (reference sequence). The CDR3 has 15 residues. V lost 9 bases and J lost 3; bases outside the gene matches: 11. The CDR3 bases are TGTGCCAGCCGCACCGGGACAGGGCTGGACTATGGCTACACCTTC. Amino acids: CASRTGTGLDYGYTF.

On this clone: The sample carries other DNA sequences with the same CDR3. This rearrangement joins TRBV7-2 to TRBJ1-4, with 10 bases fitting TRBD1. CDR3 length: 15 amino acids. Germline loops: CDR1 SGHTA, CDR2 FQGNSA. V gave up 0 bases and J gave up 6 bases; unmatched junction bases: 1. CDR3 protein: CASSLAGTGDEKLFF. In nucleotides, the CDR3 is TGTGCCAGCAGCTTAGCTGGGACAGGGGATGAAAAACTGTTTTTT.

The J gene is TRBJ1-4, the V gene TRBV6-2 or TRBV6-3; no clear D. V shed 0 bases and J shed 0 bases, with 8 bases lying between them. CDR3 length: 16 residues. The germline gives CDR1 MNHEY, CDR2 SVGEGT. CDR3 sequence (DNA): TGTGCCAGCAGTTACTCTCGCAGTTCAACTAATGAAAAACTGTTTTTT. This encodes CASSYSRSSTNEKLFF.